This T cell receptor beta chain stems from a study of OX40 agonist ivuxolimab in advanced cancers. Across the study: With ivuxolimab, an agonistic anti-OX40 (CD134) antibody, patients were treated.

TCRdb keeps only in-frame clones here, not all; method: immunoSEQ multiplex PCR. The sample holds 85,000 to 95,000 clones, 91% seen once. CDR3 length: 16 amino acids. Trimming cost V 0 bases and J 0 bases, with 9 bases left between them. Germline loops: CDR1 LNHNV, CDR2 YYDKDF (reference sequence). V and J are TRBV15 and TRBJ1-3; tentative D call: TRBD1 (6 bases). The receptor was isolated from an adult with an advanced solid tumor such as melanoma, head and neck, liver or kidney cancer. Sequences were derived from CD4+ or CD8+ T cells sorted from blood, sampled in a trial of the OX40 agonist ivuxolimab. In DNA form, the CDR3 reads TGTGCCACCAGCAGAGATAGGGGGAGCTCTGGAAACACCATATATTTT. Its translation is CATSRDRGSSGNTIYF.